The T cell receptor (beta chain) under discussion was sequenced for a study of neurological immune-mediated disorders. This clonotype was recorded many times. No antigen is known for it. TCRdb reprocessed the 5' RACE reads via MiXCR and lists one record per CDR3 protein. Seen here are over 55,000 distinct CDR3 sequences, 2% to 2.5% observed once, and the top ten hold about 3%. The unsorted libraries had their origin in 2 million PBMCs stored at -80 C. Study-level points and caveats: HTLV-1-associated myelopathy displayed the greatest TCR clonal expansion, and multiple sclerosis exhibited the smallest, lower than that of healthy controls. Across subjects, no CDR3 amino acid sequence appeared in expanded clones of more than one subject, a finding that suggested private repertoires in all groups. One cluster of related CDR3 sequences contained, by phylogenetic grouping, the repertoires of 18 of 34 multiple sclerosis patients and formed a possible signature.

The sequence derives from a man in his fifties with multiple sclerosis. Sequencing input: PBMCs.

This CDR3 reads CAWSVSIYEQYF. Here the CDR3 DNA reads TGTGCCTGGAGTGTAAGCATCTACGAGCAGTACTTC. The chain uses TRBV30 and TRBJ2-7, with D uncertain. Germline V gene sequence: CDR1 GTSNPN, CDR2 SVGIG (reference sequence). V shed 0 bases and J shed 3 bases, with 6 bases lying between them. CDR3 length equals 12 residues.